These 7 T cell receptor beta chains share one sample of origin, sequenced in a study of chemoradiotherapy in HPV16-positive cancers. Using immunoSEQ multiplex PCR, the repertoire was profiled, and TCRdb retains in-frame clones only, with some absent. Of about 11,000 clones listed, 70% to 80% are singletons. Collection took place from a patient who underwent chemoradiotherapy. These receptors were obtained from a human donor with HPV-associated anogenital cancer.

The V gene is TRBV29-1, the J gene TRBJ2-2; perhaps TRBD2 as D (5 bases). The CDR3 extends over 14 amino acids. V dropped 3 bases and J dropped 1 base, with 9 bases sitting between them. CDR1 is SQVTM and CDR2 is ANQGSEA in the germline V gene. The CDR3 bases are TGCAGCGTTGAGAGGGCGGGGAACACCGGGGAGCTGTTTTTT. Amino acid sequence: CSVERAGNTGELFF.

The chain has TRBV6-6 and TRBJ2-1; 10 bases map to TRBD2. Germline values: CDR1 MNHNY, CDR2 SVGAGI (reference sequence). V shed 7 bases, J shed 4 bases, and the junction held 10 bases outside the gene matches. There are 16 residues in the CDR3. CDR3 residues: CASTWGALAGYNEQFF. The CDR3 DNA sequence: TGTGCCAGCACCTGGGGGGCACTAGCGGGGTACAATGAGCAGTTCTTC.

This rearrangement joins TRBV6-5 to TRBJ1-1; D is perhaps TRBD1 (5 bases). Per germline, CDR1 MNHEY and CDR2 SVGAGI. The CDR3 is 16 residues long. V was pared by 0 bases and J by 4 bases, with 15 bases between. CDR3 nucleotide sequence: TGTGCCAGCAGTTACTCGATAGTCCAGGGTGGCACTGAAGCTTTCTTT. It is translated as CASSYSIVQGGTEAFF.

The chain carries TRBV9 and TRBJ1-2; no definite D call. Germline V lookup: CDR1 SGDLS, CDR2 YYNGEE. This CDR3 is 12 amino acids long. Trimming stripped 4 bases from V and 3 bases from J, with 7 bases between. CDR3 DNA sequence: TGTGCCAGCAGCCGGGATGACTATGGCTACACCTTC. Protein: CASSRDDYGYTF.

The J gene is TRBJ1-1, the V gene TRBV7-2, with D possibly being TRBD1 (6 bases). This CDR3 is built from 15 residues. CDR1 and CDR2 (germline): SGHTA, FQGNSA. The V end lost 2 bases, the J end lost 4 bases, and 14 bases lay between the germline ends. DNA of the CDR3: TGTGCCAGCAGCTTAAGGGGGGAGGTGGGCACTGAAGCTTTCTTT. This sequence encodes CASSLRGEVGTEAFF.

The chain recombines TRBV13 with TRBJ2-1, with D unclear. CDR3 size: 14 residues. The V gene lost 4 bases and the J gene lost 6 bases, with 13 bases spanning the gap. CDR1 and CDR2 (germline): PRHDT, FYEKMQ (reference sequence). Here the CDR3 DNA reads TGTGCCAGCAGCTCCGTCATGAGCCTCAATGAGCAGTTCTTC. This gives the protein CASSSVMSLNEQFF.

J is TRBJ2-3 and V is TRBV11-2; 13 nucleotides agree with TRBD2. The germline gives CDR1 SGHAT, CDR2 FQNNGV. V lost 1 base and J lost 8; bases outside the gene matches: 12. This CDR3 has 18 amino acids. Here the CDR3 DNA reads TGTGCCAGCAGCTTAGGGACTAGCGGGAGAAGGATCGGGGTTACGCAGTATTTT. As protein: CASSLGTSGRRIGVTQYF.